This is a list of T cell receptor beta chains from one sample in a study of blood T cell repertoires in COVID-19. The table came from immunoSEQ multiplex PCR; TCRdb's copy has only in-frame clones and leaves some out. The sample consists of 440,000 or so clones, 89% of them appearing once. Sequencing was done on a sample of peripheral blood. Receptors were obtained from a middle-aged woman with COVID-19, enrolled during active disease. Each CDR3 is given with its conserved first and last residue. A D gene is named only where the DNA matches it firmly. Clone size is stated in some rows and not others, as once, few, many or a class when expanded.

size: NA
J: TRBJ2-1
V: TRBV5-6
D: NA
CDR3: CASRGRISYNEQFF
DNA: TGTGCCAGCAGGGGGCGAATATCCTACAATGAGCAGTTCTTC

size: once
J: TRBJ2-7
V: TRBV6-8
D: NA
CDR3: CASSPLAGGSYEQYF
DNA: TGTGCCAGCAGTCCACTGGCGGGTGGGTCCTACGAGCAGTACTTC

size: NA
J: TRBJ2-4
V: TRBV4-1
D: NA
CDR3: CASSQGQRRAGSIQYF
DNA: TGCGCCAGCAGCCAGGGTCAGAGGAGGGCAGGGAGCATTCAGTACTTC

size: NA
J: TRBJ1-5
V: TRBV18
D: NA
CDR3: CASSPRGTSGQPQHF
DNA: TGTGCCAGCTCACCGCGGGGAACATCCGGTCAGCCCCAGCATTTT

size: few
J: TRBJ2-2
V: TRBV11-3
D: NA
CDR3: CASSLDMGGNTGELFF
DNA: TGTGCCAGCAGCTTAGATATGGGGGGGAACACCGGGGAGCTGTTTTTT

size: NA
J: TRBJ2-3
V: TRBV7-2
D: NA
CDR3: CASSLVDQDTQYF
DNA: TGTGCCAGCAGCTTAGTAGATCAAGATACGCAGTATTTT

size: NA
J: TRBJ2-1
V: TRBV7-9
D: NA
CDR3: CASSPGSGTRGYNEQFF
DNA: TGTGCCAGCAGCCCAGGATCCGGGACTCGGGGCTACAATGAGCAGTTCTTC

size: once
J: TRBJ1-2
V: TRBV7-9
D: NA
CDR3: CASSLEGTGRDYGYTF
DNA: TGTGCCAGCAGCTTAGAGGGAACAGGGAGAGACTATGGCTACACCTTC

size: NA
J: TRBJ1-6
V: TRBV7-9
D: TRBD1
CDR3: CASTTTGQYSPLHF
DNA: TGTGCCAGCACCACTACGGGACAGTATTCACCCCTCCACTTT

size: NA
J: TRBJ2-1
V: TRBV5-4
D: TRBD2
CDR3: CASSYPTSGGDDEQFF
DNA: TGTGCCAGCAGCTACCCGACTAGCGGGGGGGACGATGAGCAGTTCTTC

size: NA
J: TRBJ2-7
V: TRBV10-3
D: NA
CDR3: CAISEGRPYEQYF
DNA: TGTGCCATCAGTGAGGGGAGGCCTTACGAGCAGTACTTC

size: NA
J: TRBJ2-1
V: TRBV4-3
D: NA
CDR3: CASSRLTYNEQFF
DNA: TGCGCCAGCAGCCGACTTACCTACAATGAGCAGTTCTTC

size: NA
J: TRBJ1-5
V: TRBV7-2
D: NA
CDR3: CASSPGSVEPQHF
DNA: TGTGCCAGCAGCCCAGGGTCGGTGGAGCCCCAGCATTTT

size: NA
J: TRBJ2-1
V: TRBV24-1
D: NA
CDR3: CATSVGGRYEQFF
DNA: TGTGCCACCAGTGTTGGGGGCCGCTATGAGCAGTTCTTC

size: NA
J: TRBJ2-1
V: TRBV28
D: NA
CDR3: CASRLRTGITYNEQFF
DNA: TGTGCCAGCAGGCTACGTACGGGGATTACCTACAATGAGCAGTTCTTC

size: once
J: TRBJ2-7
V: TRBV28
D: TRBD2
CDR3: CASNPIGTSGMWYEQYF
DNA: TGTGCCAGCAACCCAATCGGGACTAGCGGGATGTGGTACGAGCAGTACTTC

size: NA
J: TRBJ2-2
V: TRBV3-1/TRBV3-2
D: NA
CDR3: CASSPRSNTGELFF
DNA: TGTGCCAGCAGCCCCCGGAGCAACACCGGGGAGCTGTTTTTT

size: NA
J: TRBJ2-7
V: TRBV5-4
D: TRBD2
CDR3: CASSSGWGLAEYEQYF
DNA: TGTGCCAGCAGCAGTGGATGGGGACTAGCGGAGTACGAGCAGTACTTC

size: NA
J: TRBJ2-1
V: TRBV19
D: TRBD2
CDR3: CASSIEGGSSGRGQDEQFF
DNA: TGTGCCAGTAGTATAGAAGGGGGTAGTAGCGGGAGAGGACAAGATGAGCAGTTCTTC

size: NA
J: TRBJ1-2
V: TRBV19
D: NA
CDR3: CASSRETKGPLYGYTF
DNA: TGTGCCAGTAGTAGGGAAACCAAGGGGCCCCTCTATGGCTACACCTTC